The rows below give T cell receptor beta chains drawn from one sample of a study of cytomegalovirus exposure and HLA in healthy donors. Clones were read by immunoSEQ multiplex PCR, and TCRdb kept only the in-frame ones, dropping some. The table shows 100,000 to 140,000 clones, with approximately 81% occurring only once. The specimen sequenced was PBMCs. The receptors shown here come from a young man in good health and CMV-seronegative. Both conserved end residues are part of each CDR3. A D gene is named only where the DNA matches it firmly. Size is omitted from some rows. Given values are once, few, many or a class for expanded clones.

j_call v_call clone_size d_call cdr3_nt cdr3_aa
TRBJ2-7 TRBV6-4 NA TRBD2 TGTGCCAGCAGTCCTCTAGCGGGTGGGGCGCAGTACTTC CASSPLAGGAQYF
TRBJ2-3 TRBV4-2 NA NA TGTGCCAGCAGCTCGACTAGTATCACAGATACGCAGTATTTT CASSSTSITDTQYF
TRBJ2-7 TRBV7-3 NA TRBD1 TGTGCCAGCAGTTCCGGGACAGGCCACGAGCAGTACTTC CASSSGTGHEQYF
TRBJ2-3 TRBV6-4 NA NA TGTGCCAGCAGTGACTCCCGGGGTAGAGATAATACGCAGTATTTT CASSDSRGRDNTQYF
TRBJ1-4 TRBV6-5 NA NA TGTGCCAGCAGTTACTCCGAGGGGGCAACTAATGAAAAACTGTTTTTT CASSYSEGATNEKLFF
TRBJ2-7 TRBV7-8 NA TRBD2 TGTGCCAGCAGTTTCTTCCGGACTAGCGGGGTCGTCTACGAGCAGTACTTC CASSFFRTSGVVYEQYF
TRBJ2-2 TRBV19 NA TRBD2 TGTGCCAGTAGTAGCGGACTAGCGGGGACGGTCGGGGAGCTGTTTTTT CASSSGLAGTVGELFF
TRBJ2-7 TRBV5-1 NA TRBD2 TGCGCCAGCAGCACTGGACTAGTTCGCGAGCAGTACTTC CASSTGLVREQYF
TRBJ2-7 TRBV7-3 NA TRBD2 TGTGCCAGCAGCCCCTTCCCGACTAGCGCCAAGAGGGAGCAGTACTTC CASSPFPTSAKREQYF
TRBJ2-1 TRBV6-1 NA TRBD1 TGTGCCAGCACGTCAGACAGGGGCAATGAGCAGTTCTTC CASTSDRGNEQFF
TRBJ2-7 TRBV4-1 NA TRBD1 TGCGCCAGCTCCGGACAGGGCACCTACGAGCAGTACTTC CASSGQGTYEQYF
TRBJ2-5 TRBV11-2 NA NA TGTGCCAGCAGCTTAGGTCTCGGCAGGGGAGAGACCCAGTACTTC CASSLGLGRGETQYF
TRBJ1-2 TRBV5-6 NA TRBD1 TGTGCCAGCAGCTTGGGACAGGGTTCCCATGGCTACACCTTC CASSLGQGSHGYTF
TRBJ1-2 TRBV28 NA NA TGTGCCAGCAGTGTCAACAGGGTCGGCTATGGCTACACCTTC CASSVNRVGYGYTF
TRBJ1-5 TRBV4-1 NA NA TGCGCCAGCAGCCAAGGGTCCGGGGGGGCCAGCAATCAGCCCCAGCATTTT CASSQGSGGASNQPQHF
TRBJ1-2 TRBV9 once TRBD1 TGTGCCAGCAGCGAACGGGACAGGGGAATCTATGGCTACACCTTC CASSERDRGIYGYTF